This T cell receptor (beta chain) was captured by sequencing in a study of blood T cell repertoires in COVID-19. Authors' methods: Reference gene primer amplification yielded estimated nucleated cell counts. TCRdb's table, derived via immunoSEQ multiplex PCR, lists solely in-frame clones and lacks some. V and J calls and clone size follow that table, whereas D and trimming were derived from the DNA. Of about 270,000 clones in the sample, about 88% are singletons; the top ten hold less than 3%. Enrolled through a virtual design, the participants were between about 18 and 100 years of age and came from under 25 US areas. Clinical histories supplied by participants themselves formed the basis of cohort assignment. Germline V gives CDR1 LGHNA, CDR2 YSLEER. Trimming stripped 0 bases from V and 2 bases from J, with 7 bases between. The CDR3 is 14 amino acids. Concerning this clone itself: Different DNA sequences within this sample yield the same CDR3.

J is TRBJ1-2 and V is TRBV4-3; no firm D call. This receptor was obtained from a woman aged 45-65 years who had recovered from COVID-19. Sample: PBMCs or T cells enriched from blood (not recorded which). The CDR3 coding sequence is TGCGCCAGCAGCCAAGACAGGAGGAACTATGGCTACACCTTC. This codes for CASSQDRRNYGYTF.